The 13 T cell receptor beta chains below all came from one sample that was sequenced in a study of monozygotic twins with inflammatory bowel disease. One entry per CDR3 protein, without DNA, is what TCRdb gives after re-calling the 5' RACE reads. Its table records about 300,000 distinct CDR3 sequences. The specimen sequenced was blood. Receptor source: a human donor with ulcerative colitis or Crohn's disease, or a healthy co-twin of an affected twin (not recorded which).

CDR3 in amino acids: CSARGSGSPLHF. This chain links TRBV20-1 with TRBJ1-6. The CDR3 is 12 amino acids. Per the germline V gene, CDR1 is DFQATT and CDR2 is SNEGSKA (reference sequence).

V usage is TRBV5-5 and J usage is TRBJ1-1. Germline CDR1 reads SGHKS; CDR2 reads YYEKEE (reference sequence). The CDR3 has 13 residues. The CDR3 here is CASSLIGIGEAFF.

CDR3 loop: CASSLGVAVRTGELFF. This chain connects TRBV11-2 to TRBJ2-2; TCRdb's D call, TRBD2, is unchecked because there is no DNA. Germline assignment: CDR1 SGHAT and CDR2 FQNNGV. This CDR3 is built from 16 residues.

The chain links TRBV5-4 to TRBJ2-2; TCRdb's assignment of TRBD2 cannot be checked, as there is no DNA. The germline V gene encodes CDR1 SGHNT and CDR2 YYREEE (reference sequence). This CDR3 has 16 residues. The CDR3 is CASSLRLAGNTGELFF.

The chain has TRBV3-1 and TRBJ2-2. The CDR3 runs 13 residues. The germline V gene has CDR1 LGHDT and CDR2 YNNKEL (reference sequence). This CDR3 reads CASSQDQDGELFF. Variable domain in full (rest from reference TRBV3-1 and TRBJ2-2): DTAVSQTPKYLVTQMGNDKSIKCEQNLGHDTMYWYKQDSKKFLKIMFSYNNKELIINETVPNRFSPKSPDKAHLNLHINSLELGDSAVYFCASSQDQDGELFFGEGSRLTVL.

V gene TRBV6-2 or TRBV6-3 combines with J gene TRBJ1-5; with no DNA, the TCRdb D assignment of TRBD1 cannot be verified. Per the germline V gene, CDR1 is MNHEY and CDR2 is SVGEGT. There are 14 residues in the CDR3. CDR3: CASRGGNGNQPQHF.

V is TRBV4-3 and J is TRBJ2-7; TCRdb calls TRBD2, which cannot be checked without DNA. Germline CDR1 is LGHNA and CDR2 is YSLEER. The CDR3 loop spans 17 amino acids. The CDR3 is CASSQDSSGSTGYEQYF.

The CDR3 protein is CSATLLAGANEQFF. The rearrangement uses TRBV20-1 and TRBJ2-1; TCRdb selects TRBD2, and the lack of DNA leaves this call unchecked. The V gene's germline CDR1 is DFQATT and CDR2 SNEGSKA (reference sequence). The CDR3 spans 14 residues.

The V call is TRBV11-2, the J call TRBJ2-7; TCRdb returns TRBD1, unconfirmable since there is no DNA. The germline CDR1 and CDR2 sequences are SGHAT and FQNNGV. The CDR3 is made up of 15 amino acids. CDR3 sequence: CASSREPGGFYEQYF.

This chain joins TRBV19 and TRBJ2-6; TCRdb picks TRBD1, but there is no DNA to check that call. The length of the CDR3 is 17 residues. CDR1 is LNHDA, CDR2 SQIVND, per germline (reference sequence). The CDR3 is CASSTGQGVAGANVLTF.

This chain links TRBV4-2 with TRBJ2-7; TCRdb's assignment of TRBD2 cannot be checked, as there is no DNA. This CDR3 region has 15 residues. From germline, CDR1 is LGHNA and CDR2 YNFKEQ. The CDR3 region is CASSSSGSPTYEQYF.

The J gene is TRBJ1-1, the V gene TRBV27; TCRdb's assignment of TRBD1 cannot be checked, as there is no DNA. In germline, CDR1 is MNHEY, CDR2 SMNVEV (reference sequence). This CDR3 contains 13 residues. CDR3 protein: CASRDRENTEAFF.

The rearrangement joins TRBV7-8 to TRBJ2-1; TCRdb designates TRBD1, a call that cannot be tested without DNA. The CDR3 is 14 residues long. CDR1 is SGHVS, CDR2 FQNEAQ, per germline. This CDR3 reads CASSLREGFNEQFF.